Listed below are T cell receptor beta chains from one sample, sequenced in a study of blood T cell repertoires in COVID-19. Some clones are missing from TCRdb's copy, which holds only in-frame ones; the method was immunoSEQ multiplex PCR. The sample contains 100,000 to 130,000 clones, 88% of which appear only once. Source material: peripheral blood. These receptors were collected from a human donor in a cohort sampled during active COVID-19. The CDR3 runs from the conserved cysteine through the conserved F or W. The D gene is left open where the match is weak. Part of the rows lack a size; the others show once, few, many or a class for expanded clones.

>14|TRBJ1-2|TRBV19|.|.
CATQVRQGHYGYTF
TGTGCCACCCAGGTTAGGCAGGGGCACTATGGCTACACCTTC
>16|TRBJ1-4|TRBV19|.|.
CASSPLYGATNEKLFF
TGTGCCAGTAGTCCCCTTTACGGGGCAACTAATGAAAAACTGTTTTTT
>18|TRBJ1-6|TRBV19|TRBD1|.
CASRRWGTGGSYNSPLHF
TGTGCCAGTAGGCGGTGGGGGACAGGCGGCTCCTATAATTCACCCCTCCACTTT
>16|TRBJ1-3|TRBV3-1/TRBV3-2|.|.
CASSQVNLAGGNTIYF
TGTGCCAGCAGCCAAGTAAACCTCGCAGGGGGAAACACCATATATTTT
>16|TRBJ2-7|TRBV7-8|.|once
CASSPPTLGYGYEQYF
TGTGCCAGCAGTCCCCCAACCCTAGGTTACGGTTACGAGCAGTACTTC
>16|TRBJ1-1|TRBV27|TRBD1|.
CASSKTGMRSNTEAFF
TGTGCCAGCAGCAAGACAGGGATGAGGTCGAACACTGAAGCTTTCTTT
>15|TRBJ1-5|TRBV19|.|.
CASTPVHNSNQPQHF
TGTGCCAGTACCCCGGTCCATAATAGCAATCAGCCCCAGCATTTT
>15|TRBJ2-1|TRBV28|TRBD1|.
CASRVGTASYNEQFF
TGTGCCAGCAGGGTGGGGACAGCCTCCTACAATGAGCAGTTCTTC
>14|TRBJ1-2|TRBV28|.|once
CASRSIGGLLGYTF
TGTGCCAGCCGCTCAATCGGGGGGCTTCTTGGCTACACCTTC
>15|TRBJ1-2|TRBV4-1|.|.
CASSQDPLGDYGYTF
TGCGCCAGCAGCCAAGATCCCTTAGGGGACTATGGCTACACCTTC
>15|TRBJ2-2|TRBV11-1|.|.
CASIRGRVNTGELFF
TGTGCCAGCATCCGGGGAAGGGTGAACACCGGGGAGCTGTTTTTT
>16|TRBJ1-2|TRBV3-1/TRBV3-2|.|.
CASSQTDRPLNYGYTF
TGTGCCAGCAGCCAGACCGACAGGCCCCTCAACTATGGCTACACCTTC
>13|TRBJ1-5|TRBV29-1|TRBD1|.
CSAGDSPNQPQHF
TGCAGCGCAGGGGACAGCCCCAATCAGCCCCAGCATTTT
>14|TRBJ1-6|TRBV7-9|.|few
CASSLGWRDSPLHF
TGTGCCAGCAGCTTGGGTTGGAGGGATTCACCCCTCCACTTT
>14|TRBJ2-1|TRBV19|TRBD2|once
CASQISGGYNEQFF
TGTGCCAGCCAGATCAGCGGGGGCTACAATGAGCAGTTCTTC
>10|TRBJ1-2|TRBV20-1|.|.
CSARTQGYTF
TGCAGTGCTAGAACCCAGGGCTACACCTTC
>9|TRBJ1-1|TRBV19|.|.
CASRGIAFF
TGTGCCTCTAGGGGTATCGCTTTCTTT
>19|TRBJ1-3|TRBV2|.|.
CASSEWAGSGIISGNTIYF
TGTGCCAGCAGTGAATGGGCAGGGTCAGGAATAATCTCTGGAAACACCATATATTTT
>15|TRBJ2-6|TRBV6-5|TRBD1|.
CASRKQGSGANVLTF
TGTGCCAGCAGAAAACAGGGGTCTGGGGCCAACGTCCTGACTTTC
>11|TRBJ1-5|TRBV28|.|.
CASSLGPDKHF
TGTGCCAGCAGTTTAGGGCCAGATAAGCATTTT
>15|TRBJ1-1|TRBV11-3|.|.
CASSRSGTLDSEAFF
TGTGCCAGCAGCCGCTCCGGGACACTGGACTCTGAAGCTTTCTTT
>14|TRBJ2-7|TRBV15|.|.
CATSREARGNEQYF
TGTGCCACCAGCAGAGAGGCCAGGGGAAACGAGCAGTACTTC
>17|TRBJ2-3|TRBV28|.|once
CASSPAGGGPSADTQYF
TGTGCCAGCAGCCCCGCCGGAGGGGGCCCCTCCGCAGATACGCAGTATTTT
>15|TRBJ2-1|TRBV5-1|TRBD1|.
CASSPGTVNSDEQFF
TGCGCCAGCAGCCCCGGGACAGTTAATTCGGATGAGCAGTTCTTC
>16|TRBJ1-5|TRBV2|.|.
CASSDGQLYSNQPQHF
TGTGCCAGCAGTGACGGACAGTTATATAGCAATCAGCCCCAGCATTTT
>16|TRBJ2-2|TRBV19|.|.
CASTPGRVLNTGELFF
TGTGCCAGTACCCCTGGGCGGGTCCTGAACACCGGGGAGCTGTTTTTT
>12|TRBJ2-5|TRBV2|.|.
CASRDNQETQYF
TGTGCCAGCCGGGACAACCAAGAGACCCAGTACTTC
>15|TRBJ1-1|TRBV19|.|.
CASSGEGGPNTEAFF
TGTGCCAGTAGTGGGGAGGGAGGGCCGAACACTGAAGCTTTCTTT
>13|TRBJ1-3|TRBV7-9|.|.
CASSPSSGNTIYF
TGTGCCAGCAGCCCTAGCTCTGGAAACACCATATATTTT
>14|TRBJ2-6|TRBV6-5|.|.
CASSYVGSVSVLTF
TGTGCCAGCAGTTACGTGGGCAGTGTAAGCGTCCTGACTTTC
>16|TRBJ2-7|TRBV5-1|.|.
CASSLGTADPLDEQYF
TGCGCCAGCAGCTTGGGGACAGCTGACCCCTTGGACGAGCAGTACTTC
>15|TRBJ2-3|TRBV29-1|.|.
CSVAGDSFSTDTQYF
TGCAGCGTTGCGGGAGACAGCTTTAGCACAGATACGCAGTATTTT
>16|TRBJ1-1|TRBV6-1|.|.
CASSELLRGFGTEAFF
TGTGCCAGCAGTGAACTTTTACGGGGGTTCGGAACTGAAGCTTTCTTT
>12|TRBJ2-1|TRBV5-1|.|once
CASSLPNNEQFF
TGCGCCAGCAGCTTGCCCAACAATGAGCAGTTCTTC
>15|TRBJ1-5|TRBV7-9|.|.
CASSDRWQEGQPQHF
TGTGCCAGCAGTGACCGTTGGCAGGAAGGTCAGCCCCAGCATTTT
>13|TRBJ2-1|TRBV7-3|TRBD2|.
CASSLGGSAEQFF
TGTGCCAGCAGCTTAGGCGGGAGTGCTGAGCAGTTCTTC
>18|TRBJ1-3|TRBV30|TRBD1|.
CAWSPTLTGTFSGNTIYF
TGTGCCTGGAGTCCGACTTTGACAGGGACCTTTAGTGGAAACACCATATATTTT
>16|TRBJ1-3|TRBV3-1/TRBV3-2|TRBD1|.
CASSHWTGGSVYTIYF
TGTGCCAGCAGCCATTGGACAGGGGGCAGTGTCTACACCATATATTTT
>13|TRBJ2-3|TRBV3-1/TRBV3-2|.|.
CASSQDRGDTQYF
TGTGCCAGCAGCCAAGATCGGGGGGATACGCAGTATTTT
>15|TRBJ1-2|TRBV24-1|TRBD1|.
CATSDSPGQGSGYTF
TGTGCCACCAGTGATTCGCCGGGACAGGGATCTGGCTACACCTTC
>15|TRBJ2-3|TRBV2|TRBD2|.
CASSRLAGWADTQYF
TGTGCCAGCAGTCGACTAGCGGGGTGGGCAGATACGCAGTATTTT
>14|TRBJ2-1|TRBV11-2|.|.
CASSLDGWSNEQFF
TGTGCCAGCAGCTTAGACGGCTGGAGCAATGAGCAGTTCTTC
>14|TRBJ2-3|TRBV3-1/TRBV3-2|.|.
CASSLRGSTDTQYF
TGTGCCAGCAGCCTCCGGGGTTCCACAGATACGCAGTATTTT
>16|TRBJ2-1|TRBV9|TRBD1|.
CASSVEDSGGYDEQFF
TGTGCCAGCAGCGTAGAGGATTCAGGGGGTTACGATGAGCAGTTCTTC
>15|TRBJ1-2|TRBV6-5|TRBD1|.
CASSTYQGTAYGYTF
TGTGCCAGCAGTACTTACCAAGGGACAGCCTATGGCTACACCTTC
>14|TRBJ1-6|TRBV6-2/TRBV6-3|.|.
CASSYLSWNSPLHF
TGTGCCAGCAGTTATCTATCGTGGAATTCACCCCTCCACTTT
>15|TRBJ2-5|TRBV4-1|TRBD2|.
CASSHSSGGQETQYF
TGCGCCAGCAGCCATTCCAGCGGGGGGCAAGAGACCCAGTACTTC
>16|TRBJ1-1|TRBV4-1|TRBD1|.
CASKSGTGSLNTEAFF
TGCGCCAGCAAATCCGGGACAGGGTCACTCAACACTGAAGCTTTCTTT
>13|TRBJ2-4|TRBV6-5|TRBD1|.
CATTGTGGNIQYF
TGTGCCACCACTGGGACAGGGGGAAACATTCAGTACTTC
>14|TRBJ1-2|TRBV28|.|.
CASSPGGAAYGYTF
TGTGCCAGCAGTCCCGGTGGGGCGGCCTATGGCTACACCTTC
>13|TRBJ1-1|TRBV2|TRBD1|.
CANQGQMNTEAFF
TGTGCCAACCAGGGACAGATGAACACTGAAGCTTTCTTT
>14|TRBJ2-1|TRBV5-1|TRBD1|once
CASSQARGRNEQFF
TGCGCCAGCAGCCAAGCCAGGGGGCGGAATGAGCAGTTCTTC
>17|TRBJ2-5|TRBV19|TRBD1|.
CASSRGTGGARAGTQYF
TGTGCCAGTAGTAGAGGGACAGGGGGCGCCCGAGCCGGGACCCAGTACTTC